Reported below is one T cell receptor beta chain. The sample originates from a study of blood T cell repertoires in COVID-19. At the level of the study: Samples taken during acute and convalescent COVID-19 were collected in the United States, Italy and Spain. Nucleic acid was either cDNA or gDNA, and it came from T cells, B-cell-depleted T cells, or PBMCs.

Original processing methods: Reference gene primer amplification gave nucleated cell count estimates. The table came from immunoSEQ multiplex PCR; TCRdb's copy has only in-frame clones and leaves some out. V, J and clone size were drawn from that table, and D and trimming were deduced from the DNA. The table records fewer than 75,000 clones, 75% to 90% of them present only once. The CDR3 is 13 residues long. V was pared by 0 bases and J by 6 bases, with 7 bases between. J is TRBJ2-3 and V is TRBV12-3 or TRBV12-4, with D unclear. Sequenced: peripheral blood. The receptor comes from a middle-aged man with active COVID-19. Here the CDR3 reads CASSLARRDTQYF. DNA of the CDR3: TGTGCCAGCAGTTTAGCGCGTCGTGATACGCAGTATTTT.